Below, 14 T cell receptor beta chains from the same sample are listed, as sequenced in a study of Ad26.COV2.S vaccination and SARS-CoV-2 variants. Profiled with immunoSEQ multiplex PCR; TCRdb holds only in-frame clones, not every one. The sample has just under 250,000 clones, over 75% seen once. As for treatment: around 19 received Ad26.COV2.S at low or high dose, single or two shots; several received placebo; per-sample allocation not given. Sample collection was performed on day 63 after the first vaccine or placebo injection. Sample: peripheral blood, taken in a trial of Ad26.COV2.S vaccine versus placebo. The receptors shown here come from a person between 18 and 60 years old who received the Ad26.COV2.S COVID-19 vaccine or a placebo.

CDR3 nucleotide sequence: TGCAGTGCTAGTGCGGCAGTCCAAGAGACCCAGTACTTC. Amino acid sequence: CSASAAVQETQYF. The chain recombines TRBV20-1 with TRBJ2-5; D remains unclear. The V end lost 3 bases, the J end lost 1 base, and 9 bases lay between the germline ends. CDR1 and CDR2 (germline): DFQATT, SNEGSKA (reference sequence). The CDR3 has 13 amino acids.

DNA for the CDR3: TGCGCCAGCAGCCAGGCAGGGGGAAACTATGGCTACACCTTC. Amino acid sequence: CASSQAGGNYGYTF. The chain recombines TRBV4-3 with TRBJ1-2; 7 bases align to TRBD1. The CDR3 is 14 residues long. Per the germline V gene, CDR1 is LGHNA and CDR2 is YSLEER. V shed 3 bases, J shed 2 bases, and the junction held 3 bases outside the gene matches.

The chain carries TRBV30 and TRBJ2-7; possible D gene TRBD1, 7 bases. The germline V gene has CDR1 GTSNPN and CDR2 SVGIG (reference sequence). The CDR3 has 14 residues. V shed 0 bases and J shed 5 bases, with 14 bases lying between them. CDR3 DNA sequence: TGTGCCTGGAGTGTAGCAGCAGGGGGGCACGAGCAGTACTTC. It yields the protein CAWSVAAGGHEQYF. The full variable domain, rest sourced from reference TRBV30 and TRBJ2-7, is SQTIHQWPATLVQPVGSPLSLECTVEGTSNPNLYWYRQAAGRGLQLLFYSVGIGQISSEVPQNLSASRPQDRQFILSSKKLLLSDSGFYLCAWSVAAGGHEQYFGPGTRLTVT.

The chain combines TRBV6-2 or TRBV6-3 with TRBJ1-2; D not certain. The CDR3 loop spans 11 amino acids. Germline CDR1 reads MNHEY; CDR2 reads SVGEGT. V was clipped by 5 bases and J by 5 bases, with 6 bases between them. CDR3 sequence reads: CASSQGYGYTF. CDR3 nucleotides: TGTGCCAGCAGTCAAGGGTATGGCTACACCTTC.

The V gene is TRBV7-2, the J gene TRBJ2-3; no firm D call. Trimming took off 1 base at V and 2 bases at J, with 10 bases between the two ends. Germline loops: CDR1 SGHTA, CDR2 FQGNSA. The CDR3 runs to 15 residues. This CDR3 is CASSLEGRNTDTQYF. The CDR3 DNA sequence: TGTGCCAGCAGCTTAGAGGGCCGCAACACAGATACGCAGTATTTT.

The V gene is TRBV28, the J gene TRBJ2-5; D remains unclear. The CDR3 totals 15 residues. CDR1 is MDHEN and CDR2 is SYDVKM in the germline V gene. The V and J ends lost 5 bases and 1 base respectively, with 14 bases between them. Here the CDR3 DNA reads TGTGCCAGCAGTGACCAATCGGTCCTCCAAGAGACCCAGTACTTC. This translates into CASSDQSVLQETQYF.

V gene TRBV4-3 combines with J gene TRBJ2-3, with TRBD1 matching over 10 bases. The germline CDR1 and CDR2 sequences are LGHNA and YSLEER. CDR3 length: 15 amino acids. Unmatched junction bases numbered 5, after V lost 4 bases and J lost 4 bases. The CDR3 coding sequence is TGCGCCAGCAGCCCCGGACAGGGGGTCGCAGATACGCAGTATTTT. Translation: CASSPGQGVADTQYF.

This clone was picked up many times. This chain joins TRBV19 and TRBJ2-3; 7 nucleotides match TRBD1. Germline values: CDR1 LNHDA, CDR2 SQIVND (reference sequence). The CDR3 loop spans 17 amino acids. V was pared by 5 bases and J by 3 bases, with 14 bases of the junction left unmatched. CDR3 DNA sequence: TGTGCCAGTAGTTCAACGACAGGGTCGGTGAGAACAGATACGCAGTATTTT. Residues: CASSSTTGSVRTDTQYF.

V and J are TRBV28 and TRBJ2-1; D remains ambiguous. With 6 bases removed from V and 5 bases from J, the gap between germline ends came to 20 bases. The CDR3 runs to 16 residues. CDR1 MDHEN and CDR2 SYDVKM come from the germline V gene. For the CDR3, the DNA is TGTGCCAGCAGAACCGTTGACCAGCGAGTAAACAATGAGCAGTTCTTC. Translated: CASRTVDQRVNNEQFF.

This clone was seen only a few times. The chain links TRBV5-1 to TRBJ2-3; TRBD2 matches at 10 bases. CDR1 is SGHRS, CDR2 YFSETQ, per germline. The CDR3 spans 18 residues. The trim removed 5 bases at V and 6 bases at J, leaving 18 bases unmatched. In DNA form, the CDR3 reads TGCGCCAGCAGTTACTCCCCGGGACTAGCGTCAAAGGCCGATACGCAGTATTTT. Translating it yields CASSYSPGLASKADTQYF.

The J gene is TRBJ2-2, the V gene TRBV7-2; 9 bases are shared with TRBD1. The J segment lost 4 bases and the V segment lost 6 bases, leaving 3 bases of the junction unmatched. The germline gives CDR1 SGHTA, CDR2 FQGNSA. The CDR3 consists of 14 residues. The CDR3 DNA sequence: TGTGCCAGCAGTTTGACAGGGGGCACCGGGGAGCTGTTTTTT. As protein: CASSLTGGTGELFF.

This chain joins TRBV25-1 and TRBJ1-3; D unresolved. Germline-derived CDR1 and CDR2 are MGHDK and SYGVNS. V shed 4 bases and J shed 3 bases, with 4 bases lying between them. This CDR3 spans 12 amino acids. In DNA, the CDR3 is TGTGCCAGCAGTGCCGGTGGAAACACCATATATTTT. Protein: CASSAGGNTIYF.

This clone came up once. J is TRBJ2-7 and V is TRBV6-5; D uncertain. Trimming shortened V by 6 bases and J by 0 bases, and 6 bases separated the two germline ends. The CDR3 is 12 amino acids. Germline V gene data show CDR1 as MNHEY and CDR2 as SVGAGI. This CDR3 is CASRESSYEQYF. The CDR3 coding sequence is TGTGCCAGCAGGGAGAGCTCCTACGAGCAGTACTTC.

The chain has TRBV27 and TRBJ2-7, with 9 bases lining up with TRBD2. Germline assignment: CDR1 MNHEY and CDR2 SMNVEV (reference sequence). This CDR3 spans 13 amino acids. V lost 6 bases, J lost 1 base, and 1 base stayed unmatched. CDR3: CASRTSGSYEQYF. The CDR3 DNA reads TGTGCCAGCAGGACTAGCGGTTCCTACGAGCAGTACTTC.